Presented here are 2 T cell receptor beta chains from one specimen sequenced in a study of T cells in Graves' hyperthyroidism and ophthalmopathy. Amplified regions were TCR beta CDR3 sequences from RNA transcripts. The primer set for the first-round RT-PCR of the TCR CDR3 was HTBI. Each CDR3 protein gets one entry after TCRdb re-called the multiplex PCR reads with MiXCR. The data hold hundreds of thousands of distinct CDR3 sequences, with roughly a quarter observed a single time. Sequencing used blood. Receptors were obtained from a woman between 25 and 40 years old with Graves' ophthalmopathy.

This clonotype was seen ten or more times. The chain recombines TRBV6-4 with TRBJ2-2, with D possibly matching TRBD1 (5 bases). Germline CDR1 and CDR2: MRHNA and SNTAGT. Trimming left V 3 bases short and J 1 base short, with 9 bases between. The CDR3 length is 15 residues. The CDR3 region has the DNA TGTGCCAGCAGTGAGGAAAGGGGGAACACCGGGGAGCTGTTTTTT. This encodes CASSEERGNTGELFF.

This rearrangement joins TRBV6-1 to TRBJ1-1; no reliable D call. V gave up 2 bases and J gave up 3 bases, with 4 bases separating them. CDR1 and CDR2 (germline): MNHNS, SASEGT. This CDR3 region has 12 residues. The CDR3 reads CASSEQDTEAFF. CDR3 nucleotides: TGTGCCAGCAGTGAACAGGACACTGAAGCTTTCTTT.